The 22 T cell receptor beta chains below were found in one sample sequenced in a study of CD8 T cells in Susac syndrome. When the RNA was reverse transcribed, random hexamers were used with an input of 0.5 to 1 ug. In TCRdb, the immunoSEQ multiplex PCR reads were re-called with MiXCR into one record per CDR3 protein. Counted here are 330,000 or so distinct CDR3 sequences, 75% to 90% occurring once; the ten biggest clones make up less than 0.2%. Sequenced: CD8+ T cells from PBMCs. The receptors stem from a human donor with multiple sclerosis.

V and J are TRBV4-1 and TRBJ1-2; D is unresolved. Trimming pared 0 bases from V and 6 bases from J, leaving 17 bases between. The CDR3 covers 16 residues. The germline V gene has CDR1 MGHRA and CDR2 YSYEKL. In DNA form, the CDR3 reads TGCGCCAGCAGCCAAGAGCCGGGCCTACCCGGGGATGGCTACACCTTC. Translation: CASSQEPGLPGDGYTF.

This chain uses TRBV27 with TRBJ2-6, with D maybe TRBD2 (7 bases). Germline loops: CDR1 MNHEY, CDR2 SMNVEV (reference sequence). This CDR3 has 19 amino acids. V lost 2 bases and J lost 2, with 19 bases in between. Written as DNA, the CDR3 is TGTGCCAGCAGTTTAGGAGGGGGAGGGGGTGTTGCTGGGGCCAACGTCCTGACTTTC. Residues: CASSLGGGGGVAGANVLTF.

The gene calls are TRBV13 and TRBJ2-1; 16 bases are shared with TRBD2. The CDR3 is 13 amino acids. Germline V lookup: CDR1 PRHDT, CDR2 FYEKMQ (reference sequence). The V and J ends lost 6 bases and 13 bases, in that order; junction bases with no gene match: 3. The CDR3 spells CASRGLAGGPQFF. The CDR3 nucleotides read TGTGCCAGCAGGGGACTAGCGGGAGGGCCACAGTTCTTC.

This chain links TRBV27 with TRBJ2-1; D remains ambiguous. In germline, CDR1 is MNHEY, CDR2 SMNVEV (reference sequence). The germline V and J ends were trimmed by 5 bases and 2 bases, with 10 bases remaining between them. This CDR3 contains 14 residues. The CDR3 DNA reads as TGTGCCAGCAGTCACGACCCCGCCTACAATGAGCAGTTCTTC. Translating gives CASSHDPAYNEQFF.

This clonotype was recorded a few times. The chain couples TRBV7-9 to TRBJ2-7; no clear D gene. Germline CDR1 reads SEHNR; CDR2 reads FQNEAQ (reference sequence). V was cut by 1 base and J by 10 bases, with 11 bases left in between. CDR3 size: 12 residues. CDR3 sequence (DNA): TGTGCCAGCAGCTTAGGTCTTCAGACACAGTACTTC. It translates to CASSLGLQTQYF.

V is TRBV7-2 and J is TRBJ2-7; TRBD1 matches 9 bases. The V gene's germline CDR1 is SGHTA and CDR2 FQGNSA. CDR3 size: 15 residues. The ends lost 3 bases at V and 4 bases at J; junction bases unmatched: 7. The CDR3, as DNA: TGTGCCAGCAGCTTCCTACAGGGGGCGTCGTACGAGCAGTACTTC. It translates to CASSFLQGASYEQYF.

The chain uses TRBV30 and TRBJ2-1, with TRBD2 identical over 10 bases. Germline values: CDR1 GTSNPN, CDR2 SVGIG (reference sequence). The CDR3 totals 18 residues. Trimming cost V 0 bases and J 9 bases; bases outside gene matches: 17. The chain's CDR3 is CAWSVPPGLAGDRSEQFF. For the CDR3, the DNA is TGTGCCTGGAGTGTACCCCCAGGGCTAGCGGGAGATCGGAGTGAGCAGTTCTTC.

The CDR3 DNA sequence: TGCGCCAGCAGCCAAGATCTCAGGGCGAAGAACACTGAAGCTTTCTTT. This sequence encodes CASSQDLRAKNTEAFF. V usage is TRBV4-3 and J usage is TRBJ1-1; a weak D match, TRBD1 (5 bases). The CDR3 length is 16 residues. CDR1 and CDR2 from the germline V gene are LGHNA and YSLEER. V lost 0 bases and J 1 base, leaving 12 bases between the germline ends.

The chain uses TRBV5-1 and TRBJ2-2, with D possibly called TRBD1 or TRBD2 (5 bases each). Germline V gene lookup returns CDR1 SGHRS and CDR2 YFSETQ. This CDR3 has 16 residues. Trimming pared 1 base from V and 6 bases from J, leaving 16 bases between. This CDR3 is CASSLLGPRGAGELFF. CDR3 nucleotide sequence: TGCGCCAGCAGCTTGTTGGGGCCCCGGGGCGCCGGGGAGCTGTTTTTT.

As DNA, the CDR3 is TGTGCCAGTAGAGGACTCCCGGCGGAGACCCAGTACTTC. This codes for CASRGLPAETQYF. The rearrangement uses TRBV19 and TRBJ2-5, with D possibly matching TRBD2 (5 bases). V lost 6 bases to trimming and J lost 5 bases, with 13 bases between them. Germline V gene sequence: CDR1 LNHDA, CDR2 SQIVND (reference sequence). CDR3 length: 13 amino acids. Drawing the rest from reference TRBV19 and TRBJ2-5, the complete variable domain is DGGITQSPKYLFRKEGQNVTLSCEQNLNHDAMYWYRQDPGQGLRLIYYSQIVNDFQKGDIAEGYSVSREKKESFPLTVTSAQKNPTAFYLCASRGLPAETQYFGPGTRLLVL.

This chain connects TRBV5-6 to TRBJ2-3; D is uncertain. CDR1 SGHDT and CDR2 YYEEEE come from the germline V gene. This CDR3 region has 17 residues. V lost 2 bases, J lost 2 bases, and 18 bases lay in between. CDR3 sequence (DNA): TGTGCCAGCAGCTTCCCGGACCTACTAAGCCCCACAGATACGCAGTATTTT. Encoded protein: CASSFPDLLSPTDTQYF.

DNA of the CDR3: TGTGCCAGCAGCCCACTGGCCTCTAATGAAAAACTGTTTTTT. It specifies CASSPLASNEKLFF. V and J are TRBV7-9 and TRBJ1-4; D ambiguous. V was trimmed by 5 bases and J by 3 bases, leaving 10 bases between them. The CDR3 length is 14 residues. Germline CDR1 reads SEHNR; CDR2 reads FQNEAQ (reference sequence).

This clonotype came up once. The rearrangement uses TRBV6-2 or TRBV6-3 and TRBJ2-2, with 12 bases aligning to TRBD1. V shed 2 bases, J shed 2 bases, and the junction held 12 bases outside the gene matches. The germline CDR1 and CDR2 sequences are MNHEY and SVGEGT. The CDR3 sequence is 20 residues long. The CDR3 DNA reads as TGTGCCAGCAGTTACCCCCGGGACAGGGGGCGAAGATCTAACACCGGGGAGCTGTTTTTT. This encodes CASSYPRDRGRRSNTGELFF.

The chain carries TRBV20-1 and TRBJ2-3; D might be TRBD2 (5 bases). V gave up 4 bases and J gave up 2 bases, with 13 bases separating them. The CDR3 totals 14 residues. Germline CDR1 and CDR2: DFQATT and SNEGSKA (reference sequence). Here the CDR3 reads CSAIRRGNTDTQYF. The CDR3 coding sequence is TGCAGTGCTATCAGAAGAGGGAACACAGATACGCAGTATTTT.

CDR3 sequence (DNA): TGTGCCAGCAGCCCACGGACTAGCGGGTCCAATGAGCAGTTCTTC. Translated, it gives CASSPRTSGSNEQFF. The rearrangement uses TRBV7-2 and TRBJ2-1, with 11 bases lining up with TRBD2. Germline V gives CDR1 SGHTA, CDR2 FQGNSA. The CDR3 is made up of 15 amino acids. V lost 5 bases to trimming and J lost 6 bases; unmatched junction nucleotides: 6.

The chain carries TRBV27 and TRBJ1-2; unclear D gene. The V gene lost 5 bases and the J gene lost 4 bases, with 11 bases spanning the gap. Germline V CDR1 and CDR2: MNHEY, SMNVEV (reference sequence). The CDR3 consists of 13 residues. The chain's CDR3 is CASSPGGGYGYTF. CDR3 in DNA: TGTGCCAGCAGTCCCGGAGGAGGCTATGGCTACACCTTC.

This sequence joins TRBV29-1 and TRBJ1-3; D unclear. CDR1 and CDR2 from the germline V gene are SQVTM and ANQGSEA. This CDR3 has 12 amino acids. The V end lost 4 bases, the J end lost 4 bases, and 8 bases lay between the germline ends. The DNA of the CDR3 is TGCAGCGTTGCTGGGGTCGGAAACACCATATATTTT. It yields the protein CSVAGVGNTIYF.

This sequence joins TRBV5-4 and TRBJ2-5, with 12 bases fitting TRBD2. Trimming at V came to 4 bases and at J to 5 bases, leaving 6 bases not matched to a gene. The germline CDR1 and CDR2 sequences are SGHNT and YYREEE (reference sequence). The CDR3 spans 15 residues. The CDR3 here is CASSQRGTSGETQYF. The DNA of the CDR3 is TGTGCCAGCAGCCAACGCGGGACTAGCGGGGAGACCCAGTACTTC. The full variable domain, with the rest looked up from reference TRBV5-4 and TRBJ2-5, is ETGVTQSPTHLIKTRGQQVTLRCSSQSGHNTVSWYQQALGQGPQFIFQYYREEENGRGNFPPRFSGLQFPNYSSELNVNALELDDSALYLCASSQRGTSGETQYFGPGTRLLVL.

CDR3 coding DNA: TGTGCCAGCGGGCAGTCTAGCACAGATACGCAGTATTTT. It is translated as CASGQSSTDTQYF. The chain carries TRBV27 and TRBJ2-3; D is ambiguous. Germline V gene sequence: CDR1 MNHEY, CDR2 SMNVEV (reference sequence). Trimming pared 8 bases from V and 0 bases from J, leaving 9 bases between. The CDR3 length is 13 residues.

The chain uses TRBV7-9 and TRBJ2-1; 9 bases match TRBD1. V was clipped by 5 bases and J by 5 bases; unmatched bases: 10. CDR3 length: 16 residues. Germline assignment: CDR1 SEHNR and CDR2 FQNEAQ (reference sequence). CDR3 in amino acids: CASSPPTGTGNNEQFF. The CDR3 nucleotides read TGTGCCAGCAGCCCACCCACCGGGACAGGGAACAATGAGCAGTTCTTC.

The CDR3 here is CASSIGSSNEQFF. The CDR3 bases are TGTGCCAGTAGTATAGGCTCTAGCAATGAGCAGTTCTTC. The V call is TRBV19, the J call TRBJ2-1; D remains ambiguous. V lost 1 base and J lost 6, with 7 bases in between. The CDR3 length is 13 residues. Germline lookup yields CDR1 LNHDA and CDR2 SQIVND (reference sequence).

The chain has TRBV20-1 and TRBJ1-2; maybe TRBD1 (5 bases). The CDR3 sequence is 15 residues long. Trimming cost V 1 base and J 7 bases, with 19 bases left between them. Germline CDR1 and CDR2: DFQATT and SNEGSKA (reference sequence). The CDR3 sequence is CSARVPRGGLSGYTF. The CDR3 DNA is TGCAGTGCTAGAGTGCCAAGGGGAGGCCTCTCTGGCTACACCTTC.